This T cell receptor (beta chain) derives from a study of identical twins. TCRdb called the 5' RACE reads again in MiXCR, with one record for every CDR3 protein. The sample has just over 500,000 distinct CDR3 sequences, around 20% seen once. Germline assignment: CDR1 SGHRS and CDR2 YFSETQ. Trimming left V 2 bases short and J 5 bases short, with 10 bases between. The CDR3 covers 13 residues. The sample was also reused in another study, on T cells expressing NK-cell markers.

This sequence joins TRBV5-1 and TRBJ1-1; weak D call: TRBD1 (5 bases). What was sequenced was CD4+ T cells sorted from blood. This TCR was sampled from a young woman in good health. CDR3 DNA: TGCGCCAGCAGCTTCGGCAGGGAGACTGAAGCTTTCTTT. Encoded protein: CASSFGRETEAFF.